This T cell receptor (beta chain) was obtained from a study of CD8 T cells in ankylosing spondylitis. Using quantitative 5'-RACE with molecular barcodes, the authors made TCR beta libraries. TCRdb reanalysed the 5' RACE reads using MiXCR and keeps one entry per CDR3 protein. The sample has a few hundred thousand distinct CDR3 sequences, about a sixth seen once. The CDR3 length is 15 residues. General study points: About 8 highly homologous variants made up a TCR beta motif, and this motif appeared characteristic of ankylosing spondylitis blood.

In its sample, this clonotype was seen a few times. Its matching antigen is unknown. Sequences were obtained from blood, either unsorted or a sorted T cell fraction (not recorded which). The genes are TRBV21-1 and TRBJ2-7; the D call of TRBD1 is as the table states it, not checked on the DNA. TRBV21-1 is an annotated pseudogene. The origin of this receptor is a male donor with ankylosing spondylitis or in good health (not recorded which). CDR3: CASSKGGLAGYEQYF. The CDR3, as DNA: TGTGCCAGCAGCAAAGGGGGGTTGGCAGGCTACGAGCAGTACTTC.